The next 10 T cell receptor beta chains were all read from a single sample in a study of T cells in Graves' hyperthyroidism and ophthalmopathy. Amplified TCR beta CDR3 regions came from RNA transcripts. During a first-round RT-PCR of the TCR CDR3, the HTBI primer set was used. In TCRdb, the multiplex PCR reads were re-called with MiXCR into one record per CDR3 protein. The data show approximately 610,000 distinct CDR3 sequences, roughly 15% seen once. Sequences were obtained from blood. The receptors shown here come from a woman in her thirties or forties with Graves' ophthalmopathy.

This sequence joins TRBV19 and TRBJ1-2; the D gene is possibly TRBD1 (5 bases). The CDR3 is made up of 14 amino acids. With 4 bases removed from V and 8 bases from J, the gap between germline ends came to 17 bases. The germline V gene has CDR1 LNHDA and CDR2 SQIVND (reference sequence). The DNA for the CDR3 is TGTGCCAGTAGTAAGGAGGACACCTTGAACGGCTACACCTTC. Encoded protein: CASSKEDTLNGYTF.

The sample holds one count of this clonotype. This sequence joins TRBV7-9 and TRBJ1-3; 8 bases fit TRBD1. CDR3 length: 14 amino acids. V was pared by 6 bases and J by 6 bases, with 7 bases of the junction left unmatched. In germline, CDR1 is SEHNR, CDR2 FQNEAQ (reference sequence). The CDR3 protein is CASRTGGQANTIYF. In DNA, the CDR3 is TGTGCCAGCAGAACCGGGGGACAGGCAAACACCATATATTTT.

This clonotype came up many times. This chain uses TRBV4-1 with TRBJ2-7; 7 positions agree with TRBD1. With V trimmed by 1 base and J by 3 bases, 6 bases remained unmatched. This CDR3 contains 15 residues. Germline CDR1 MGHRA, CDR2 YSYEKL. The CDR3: CASSQGPGGLYEQYF. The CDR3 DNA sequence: TGCGCCAGCAGCCAAGGACCAGGGGGTCTCTACGAGCAGTACTTC.

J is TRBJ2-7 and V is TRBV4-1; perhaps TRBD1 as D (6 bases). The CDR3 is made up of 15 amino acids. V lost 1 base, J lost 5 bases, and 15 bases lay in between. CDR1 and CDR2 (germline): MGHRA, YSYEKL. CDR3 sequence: CASSQGTVGFDEQYF. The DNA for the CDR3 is TGCGCCAGCAGCCAAGGGACAGTGGGCTTCGACGAGCAGTACTTC.

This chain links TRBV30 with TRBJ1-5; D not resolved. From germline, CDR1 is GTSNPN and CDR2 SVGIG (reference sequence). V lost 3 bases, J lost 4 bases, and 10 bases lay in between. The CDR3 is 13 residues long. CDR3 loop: CAWREQPNQPQHF. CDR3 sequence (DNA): TGTGCCTGGAGGGAACAGCCAAATCAGCCCCAGCATTTT.

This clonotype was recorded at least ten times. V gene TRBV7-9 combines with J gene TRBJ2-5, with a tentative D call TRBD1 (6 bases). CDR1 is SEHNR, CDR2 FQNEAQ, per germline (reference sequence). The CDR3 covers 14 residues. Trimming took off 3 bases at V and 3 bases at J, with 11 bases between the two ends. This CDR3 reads CASSFMDREETQYF. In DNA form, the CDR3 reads TGTGCCAGCAGCTTTATGGACAGAGAAGAGACCCAGTACTTC. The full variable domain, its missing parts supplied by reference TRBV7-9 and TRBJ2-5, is DTGVSQNPRHKITKRGQNVTFRCDPISEHNRLYWYRQTLGQGPEFLTYFQNEAQLEKSRLLSDRFSAERPKGSFSTLEIQRTEQGDSAMYLCASSFMDREETQYFGPGTRLLVL.

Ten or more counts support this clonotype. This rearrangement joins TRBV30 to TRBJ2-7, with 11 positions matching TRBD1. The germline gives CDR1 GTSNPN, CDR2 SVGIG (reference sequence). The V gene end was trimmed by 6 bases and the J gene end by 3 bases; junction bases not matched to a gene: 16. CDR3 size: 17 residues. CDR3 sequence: CACQRGTGGLGLYEQYF. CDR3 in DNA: TGTGCCTGTCAAAGGGGGACAGGGGGTCTAGGCCTCTACGAGCAGTACTTC.

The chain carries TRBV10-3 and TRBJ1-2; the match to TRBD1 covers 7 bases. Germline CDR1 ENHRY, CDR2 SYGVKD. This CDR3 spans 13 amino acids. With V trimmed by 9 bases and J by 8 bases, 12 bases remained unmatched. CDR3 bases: TGTGCCATAGGACAGGAGGGGAAAAAGGGCTACACCTTC. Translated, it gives CAIGQEGKKGYTF.

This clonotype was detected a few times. The CDR3: CASSLDSPQETQYF. CDR3 sequence (DNA): TGTGCCAGCAGCCTTGACAGCCCGCAAGAGACCCAGTACTTC. The chain joins TRBV7-2 to TRBJ2-5, with TRBD1 as a possible D gene (5 bases). Germline assignment: CDR1 SGHTA and CDR2 FQGNSA. This CDR3 is built from 14 residues. Trimming removed 5 bases at V and 2 bases at J, with 12 bases between.

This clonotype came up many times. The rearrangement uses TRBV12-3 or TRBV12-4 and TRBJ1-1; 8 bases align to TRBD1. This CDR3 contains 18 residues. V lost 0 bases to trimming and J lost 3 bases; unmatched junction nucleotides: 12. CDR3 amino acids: CASSLALVGQGWDTEAFF. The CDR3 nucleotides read TGTGCCAGCAGTTTAGCTCTTGTAGGACAGGGTTGGGACACTGAAGCTTTCTTT.